These 8 T cell receptor beta chains were all obtained from the same sample, sequenced in a study of regulatory T cells in long-lasting Graves disease. With iRepertoire HTBI primers and Arm-PCR of CDR3 regions, TCR beta libraries were built. One entry per CDR3 protein results from TCRdb running MiXCR on the multiplex PCR reads. The table shows 400,000 to 500,000 distinct CDR3 sequences, with roughly 15% occurring only once. As to time point: newly diagnosed GD, antithyroid drugs for less than 3 months. PBMCs provided the RNA from which the TCR library was made. The same data also went into a second study, on T cells in Graves' hyperthyroidism and ophthalmopathy.

The specimen was peripheral blood mononuclear cells (PBMCs), collected at new diagnosis, from a patient treated with antithyroid drugs. The receptors originated from a woman under 30 with Graves disease.

Details on this clonotype: A single base separates this from a much larger clone, so it may be a read error. V gene TRBV9 combines with J gene TRBJ2-2; 13 positions match TRBD2. This CDR3 contains 16 residues. The germline V gene encodes CDR1 SGDLS and CDR2 YYNGEE. Here the CDR3 DNA reads TGTGCCAGCAGCACTAGCGGGAGGGCCGTCACCGGGGAGCTGTCTTTT. It encodes CASSTSGRAVTGELSF.

Worth noting for this clonotype: With a far larger clone one base away, a read error is the likely cause. The V gene is TRBV20-1, the J gene TRBJ2-7; 8 bases map to TRBD1. Germline V gene lookup returns CDR1 DFQATT and CDR2 SNEGSKA (reference sequence). The CDR3 has 13 residues. J lost 7 bases, V lost 3 bases, and 8 bases had no gene match. CDR3 sequence: CSASTGGYNEQYF. Here the CDR3 DNA reads TGCAGTGCTAGTACAGGGGGATACAATGAGCAGTACTTC.

This clonotype was counted many times. The DNA for the CDR3 is TGTGCCAGCAGCTTAAGACTACTGAACACTGAAGCTTTCTTT. Translating gives CASSLRLLNTEAFF. This sequence joins TRBV11-2 and TRBJ1-1; D gene uncertain. Trimming stripped 2 bases from V and 0 bases from J, with 7 bases between. Germline CDR1 reads SGHAT; CDR2 reads FQNNGV. This CDR3 contains 14 residues.

Comments on this clonotype: A read error is possible here, since a much larger clone lies one base away. This rearrangement joins TRBV13 to TRBJ2-4, with 13 nucleotides matching TRBD2. The germline V gene has CDR1 PRHDT and CDR2 FYEKMQ (reference sequence). The CDR3 runs 16 residues. Germline trimming cut 3 bases from V and 13 bases from J; bases unmatched to any gene: 12. CDR3 coding DNA: TGTGCCAGCAGCTTCGCGACTAGCGGGAGGAACAATGAGCAGTACTTC. The encoded protein is CASSFATSGRNNEQYF.

This rearrangement joins TRBV27 to TRBJ1-1; possibly TRBD1 for D (5 bases). This CDR3 has 13 amino acids. In germline, CDR1 is MNHEY, CDR2 SMNVEV (reference sequence). The V and J ends lost 8 bases and 4 bases respectively, with 14 bases between them. CDR3 sequence reads: CASSHWGSTEAFF. CDR3 DNA: TGTGCCAGCTCCCATTGGGGGAGCACTGAAGCTTTCTTT.

In its sample, this clonotype was seen many times. This chain joins TRBV30 and TRBJ2-7; D possibly corresponds to TRBD2 (6 bases). V shed 6 bases and J shed 6 bases, with 15 bases lying between them. Germline CDR1 reads GTSNPN; CDR2 reads SVGIG (reference sequence). This CDR3 is built from 12 residues. The CDR3 bases are TGTGCCTGTCGGAGGGGTCTTGGCGAGCAGTACTTC. Translated: CACRRGLGEQYF.

The V and J genes are TRBV7-9 and TRBJ2-3; D possibly uses TRBD1 or TRBD2 (6 bases each). CDR3 length: 14 residues. CDR1 and CDR2 from the germline V gene are SEHNR and FQNEAQ (reference sequence). V lost 4 bases and J lost 6, with 14 bases in between. CDR3 amino acids: CASSSGADADTQYF. In DNA, the CDR3 is TGTGCCAGCAGCTCGGGGGCGGATGCCGATACGCAGTATTTT.

The sample holds a few counts of this clonotype. This chain joins TRBV5-6 and TRBJ2-7; a weak D match, TRBD1 (5 bases). CDR3 length equals 14 residues. Germline CDR1 is SGHDT and CDR2 is YYEEEE. Trimming took off 4 bases at V and 4 bases at J, with 15 bases between the two ends. The CDR3 loop is CASSPWTFSYEQYF. The CDR3, as DNA: TGTGCCAGCAGCCCCTGGACATTCAGTTACGAGCAGTACTTC.